The present T cell receptor (beta chain) was sequenced within a study of blood T cell repertoires in COVID-19. V was trimmed by 2 bases and J by 0 bases, leaving 14 bases between them. The CDR3 spans 16 residues. TCRdb's table, derived via immunoSEQ multiplex PCR, lists solely in-frame clones and lacks some. This table has roughly 150,000 clones, approximately 88% appearing once. The V and J genes are TRBV5-3 and TRBJ1-1; D not certain. TRBV5-3 has ORF status, its function being uncertain. The sample comprised peripheral blood. This clonotype was obtained from a human donor in a cohort sampled during active COVID-19. This CDR3 is CARSLTRWSLNTEAFF. The DNA for the CDR3 is TGTGCCAGAAGCTTAACTAGATGGTCGTTGAACACTGAAGCTTTCTTT.